This TCR beta chain was sequenced in a study of blood T cell repertoires in COVID-19 (dated by TCRdb to about 2020). About the investigation overall: Samples from collaborators originated in the United States, Italy and Spain and spanned both the acute and convalescent phases of COVID-19. The material from the prospective study consisted of cDNA or gDNA derived from T cells, B-cell-depleted T cells, or PBMCs. The dataset comprised deeply sampled blood TCRbeta repertoires from subjects exposed to, actively infected with, or recovered from COVID-19. The repertoires were released in a freely available public database intended as a resource for research on the immune response to SARS-CoV-2. Samples came from the ongoing ImmuneRACE study (first 160 participants) plus 1,254 subjects from 6 global collaborators. Sample metadata almost always included a de-identified subject ID, COVID-19 status, age in years and sex. Where available, HLA class I and class II types were obtained from metadata supplied by the sample provider rather than from assay-based typing. Beyond this particular receptor, the publication reports: The amount of clinical and demographic metadata varied by source and participant and was provided uncurated.

The immunoSEQ Assay, a bias-controlled multiplex PCR, was used to amplify TCRbeta CDR3 regions from genomic DNA. For the original study's pipeline: The number of nucleated cells in each sample was estimated by amplification of reference gene primers within the assay. Sequence reads were collapsed and filtered to measure the absolute abundance of every unique TCRbeta CDR3 rearrangement. For each sample, productive Simpson clonality was calculated as the square root of Simpson's diversity index over productive rearrangements. TCRdb carries this immuneACCESS record with in-frame sequences only. Its versions omit some clonotypes, under half of them owing to an unresolved V gene in the studies checked, with the rest unexplained. That table is the source of V, J and clone size, and D and trimming were worked out from the DNA. This sample comprises about 200,000 clones, roughly 86% of them detected only once. More than 2.5% of the sample is taken by the ten largest.

Collaborating institutions collected whole blood in K2EDTA tubes following their own protocols. Collaborator samples were shipped for TCRbeta analysis as frozen whole blood, isolated PBMCs, or DNA extracted from either sample type. Concerning this clone itself: Its antigen specificity is not known. The sample holds no much larger clone one base away, and base qualities are not on file.

The cysteine opens and the phenylalanine closes a CDR3 of 16 amino acids. The retained sequence is limited to the CDR3, 48 bases, with the frame set at the first base. V trim: 0 bases; J trim: 1 base; unmatched bases: 3. Per the germline V gene, SGHRS is the CDR1 and YFSETQ is the CDR2. This receptor was taken from a man between 60 and 75 years old with acute or convalescent COVID-19. The V gene is TRBV5-1 and the J gene is TRBJ2-5, with 10 bases in between that match TRBD1. The sample taken for sequencing was peripheral blood. In nucleotide form, the sequence is TGCGCCAGCAGCTTGGTGGGGACAGGGGCCCAAGAGACCCAGTACTTC. Its protein is CASSLVGTGAQETQYF.